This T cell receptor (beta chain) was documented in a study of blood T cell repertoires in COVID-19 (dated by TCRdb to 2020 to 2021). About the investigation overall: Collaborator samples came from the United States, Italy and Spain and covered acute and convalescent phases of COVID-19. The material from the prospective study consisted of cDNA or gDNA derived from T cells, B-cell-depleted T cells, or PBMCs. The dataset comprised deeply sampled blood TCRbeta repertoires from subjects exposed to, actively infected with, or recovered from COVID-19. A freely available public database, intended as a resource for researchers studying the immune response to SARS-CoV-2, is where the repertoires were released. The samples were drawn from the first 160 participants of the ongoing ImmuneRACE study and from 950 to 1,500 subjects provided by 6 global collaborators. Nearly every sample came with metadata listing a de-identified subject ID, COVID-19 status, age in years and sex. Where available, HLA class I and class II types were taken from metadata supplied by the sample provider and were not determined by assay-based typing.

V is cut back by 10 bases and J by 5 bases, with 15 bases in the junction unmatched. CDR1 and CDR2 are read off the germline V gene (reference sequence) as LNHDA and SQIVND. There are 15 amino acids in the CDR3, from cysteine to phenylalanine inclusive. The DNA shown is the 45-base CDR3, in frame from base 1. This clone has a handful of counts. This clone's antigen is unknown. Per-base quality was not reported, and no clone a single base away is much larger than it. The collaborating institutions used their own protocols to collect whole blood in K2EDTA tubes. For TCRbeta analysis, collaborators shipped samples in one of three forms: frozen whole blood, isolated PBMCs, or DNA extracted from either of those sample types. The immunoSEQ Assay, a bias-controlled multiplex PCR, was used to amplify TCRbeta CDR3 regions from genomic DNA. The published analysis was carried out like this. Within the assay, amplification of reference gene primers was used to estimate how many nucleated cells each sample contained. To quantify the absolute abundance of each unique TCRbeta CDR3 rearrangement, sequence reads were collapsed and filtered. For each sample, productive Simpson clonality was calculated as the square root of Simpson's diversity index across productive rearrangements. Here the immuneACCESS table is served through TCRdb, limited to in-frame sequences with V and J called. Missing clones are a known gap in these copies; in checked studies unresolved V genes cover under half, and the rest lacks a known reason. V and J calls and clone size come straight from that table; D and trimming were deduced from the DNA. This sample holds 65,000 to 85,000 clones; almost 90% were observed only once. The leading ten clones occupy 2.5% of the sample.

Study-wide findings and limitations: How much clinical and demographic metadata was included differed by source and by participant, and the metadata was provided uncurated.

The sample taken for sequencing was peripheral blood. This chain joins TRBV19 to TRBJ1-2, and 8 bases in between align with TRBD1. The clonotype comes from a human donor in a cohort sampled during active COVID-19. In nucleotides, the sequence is TGTGCCACCCGACGGGGCAGGGGGCGCGGATATGGCTACACCTTC. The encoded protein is CATRRGRGRGYGYTF.